One sample yielded the 31 T cell receptor beta chains listed below, sequenced in a study of blood T cell repertoires in COVID-19. Produced via immunoSEQ multiplex PCR; TCRdb's table is partial and in-frame only. The repertoire consists of about 150,000 clones, with about 80% occurring once and the leading ten covering roughly 12%. The sample was peripheral blood. The origin of the receptors is an older woman with COVID-19, enrolled during active disease.

This chain links TRBV19 with TRBJ1-1; TRBD1 agrees at 8 bases. This CDR3 spans 16 amino acids. V gave up 2 bases and J gave up 1 base; unmatched junction bases: 6. CDR1 and CDR2 from the germline V gene are LNHDA and SQIVND (reference sequence). CDR3 loop: CASSIFDRGWNTEAFF. The DNA of the CDR3 is TGTGCCAGTAGTATATTCGACAGGGGCTGGAACACTGAAGCTTTCTTT. Supplemented by reference TRBV19 and TRBJ1-1, the full variable domain reads DGGITQSPKYLFRKEGQNVTLSCEQNLNHDAMYWYRQDPGQGLRLIYYSQIVNDFQKGDIAEGYSVSREKKESFPLTVTSAQKNPTAFYLCASSIFDRGWNTEAFFGQGTRLTVV.

This clone is a singleton in its sample. V is TRBV10-1 and J is TRBJ2-5; maybe TRBD2 (5 bases). CDR3 length equals 14 residues. V was clipped by 6 bases and J by 5 bases, with 16 bases between them. Germline V gene lookup returns CDR1 WNHNN and CDR2 SYGVQD (reference sequence). The CDR3 DNA reads as TGCGCCAGCAGCGACCCCGGGGTAGCTGAGACCCAGTACTTC. Its protein is CASSDPGVAETQYF.

V usage is TRBV5-1 and J usage is TRBJ2-2; the D gene is possibly TRBD1 (6 bases). The V gene lost 4 bases and the J gene lost 2 bases, with 12 bases spanning the gap. The CDR3 runs 15 residues. CDR1 is SGHRS and CDR2 is YFSETQ in the germline V gene. DNA for the CDR3: TGCGCCAGCAGCGACGCGGACAGAAACACCGGGGAGCTGTTTTTT. Amino acid sequence: CASSDADRNTGELFF.

V gene TRBV7-2 combines with J gene TRBJ1-3; no clear D. Trimming pared 5 bases from V and 2 bases from J, leaving 10 bases between. CDR1 is SGHTA, CDR2 FQGNSA, per germline. CDR3 length equals 14 residues. The CDR3 DNA reads as TGTGCCAGCAGCCCCGGAGGTGCTGGAAACACCATATATTTT. Protein product: CASSPGGAGNTIYF.

The chain links TRBV6-5 to TRBJ2-7; possible D gene TRBD2, 5 bases. The CDR3 runs 15 residues. V dropped 5 bases and J dropped 3 bases, with 17 bases sitting between them. The germline V gene encodes CDR1 MNHEY and CDR2 SVGAGI. The CDR3 protein is CASSPSLGVSYEQYF. The CDR3 region has the DNA TGTGCCAGCAGTCCGAGTCTGGGAGTCAGCTACGAGCAGTACTTC.

This clone showed up just once. The rearrangement joins TRBV7-6 to TRBJ2-3, with 7 bases that match TRBD1. The junction had 8 bases not matched to a gene; V was cut back by 0 bases and J by 8 bases. Germline V CDR1 and CDR2: SGHVS, FNYEAQ. The CDR3 sequence is 15 residues long. The CDR3 coding sequence is TGTGCCAGCAGCTTAGCGGTACAGGGGAAGACTACGCAGTATTTT. Translating gives CASSLAVQGKTTQYF.

The chain is built from TRBV6-1 and TRBJ1-2, with a possible D match to TRBD1 (6 bases). CDR3 size: 16 residues. Germline values: CDR1 MNHNS, CDR2 SASEGT. Trimming pared 4 bases from V and 2 bases from J, leaving 17 bases between. The CDR3 here is CASSGTVGTKNYGYTF. The CDR3 DNA is TGTGCCAGCAGTGGGACAGTCGGAACAAAGAACTATGGCTACACCTTC.

This chain links TRBV18 with TRBJ1-2, with 8 bases aligning to TRBD1. With 4 bases clipped from V and 6 bases from J, the junction kept 10 bases outside the gene matches. The CDR3 is 15 residues long. CDR1 and CDR2 from the germline V gene are KGHSH and LQKENI. The CDR3 DNA reads TGTGCCAGCTCACGCGATATACAGGGGGACGATGGCTACACCTTC. Its translation: CASSRDIQGDDGYTF.

CDR3 DNA: TGTGCCAGCAGTAAGGACAGGAGCTACGAGCAGTACTTC. This gives the protein CASSKDRSYEQYF. The gene calls are TRBV6-5 and TRBJ2-7; 7 nucleotides align to TRBD1. V lost 5 bases, J lost 3 bases, and 4 bases stayed unmatched. Germline values: CDR1 MNHEY, CDR2 SVGAGI. The CDR3 spans 13 residues.

The chain uses TRBV7-8 and TRBJ1-1; D call uncertain. V dropped 4 bases and J dropped 1 base, with 13 bases sitting between them. CDR3 size: 15 residues. CDR1 SGHVS and CDR2 FQNEAQ come from the germline V gene. The CDR3 spells CASSSLWAGNTEAFF. CDR3 coding DNA: TGTGCCAGCAGCTCCCTATGGGCGGGGAACACTGAAGCTTTCTTT.

V gene TRBV11-2 combines with J gene TRBJ2-1, with a possible D match to TRBD1 (5 bases). Germline V gene lookup returns CDR1 SGHAT and CDR2 FQNNGV. The CDR3 is 15 amino acids. V shed 5 bases and J shed 1 base, with 12 bases lying between them. The CDR3 nucleotides are TGTGCCAGCAGCCCGCAGACAGTTTCCTACAATGAGCAGTTCTTC. Translating it yields CASSPQTVSYNEQFF. Full variable domain (outside the CDR3, taken from reference TRBV11-2 and TRBJ2-1): EAGVAQSPRYKIIEKRQSVAFWCNPISGHATLYWYQQILGQGPKLLIQFQNNGVVDDSQLPKDRFSAERLKGVDSTLKIQPAKLEDSAVYLCASSPQTVSYNEQFFGPGTRLTVL.

In this sample, this clone turned up a few times. J is TRBJ2-3 and V is TRBV3-1 (or the pseudogene TRBV3-2), with TRBD2 as a possible D gene (5 bases). The CDR3 is 15 amino acids. CDR1 LGHDT and CDR2 YNNKEL come from the germline V gene (reference sequence). Trimming removed 0 bases at V and 2 bases at J, with 9 bases between. The CDR3 here is CASSQDQTNTDTQYF. Written as DNA, the CDR3 is TGTGCCAGCAGCCAAGATCAGACTAACACAGATACGCAGTATTTT.

The chain uses TRBV5-1 and TRBJ2-3; perhaps TRBD1 as D (5 bases). Trimming stripped 4 bases from V and 2 bases from J, with 14 bases between. Germline V gene sequence: CDR1 SGHRS, CDR2 YFSETQ. CDR3 length: 15 amino acids. This chain's CDR3 is CASSVQAGNTDTQYF. For the CDR3, the DNA is TGCGCCAGCAGCGTCCAGGCAGGGAACACAGATACGCAGTATTTT.

The chain couples TRBV14 to TRBJ1-4, with D possibly TRBD1 on 6 matching bases. This CDR3 has 16 amino acids. The V and J ends lost 4 bases and 0 bases respectively, with 12 bases between them. Germline CDR1 reads SGHDN; CDR2 reads FVKESK. CDR3 in DNA: TGTGCCAGCAGCCGGAACAGGGCCACAACTAATGAAAAACTGTTTTTT. Amino acid sequence: CASSRNRATTNEKLFF.

V and J are TRBV11-3 and TRBJ2-1; no clear D gene. The germline CDR1 and CDR2 sequences are SGHNT and YENEEA. The CDR3 is made up of 15 amino acids. Trimming took 5 bases from V and 0 from J, leaving 11 bases between them. The CDR3 DNA reads as TGTGCCAGCAGCCTCGATACGGGCTCCTACAATGAGCAGTTCTTC. Translation gives CASSLDTGSYNEQFF.

V gene TRBV25-1 combines with J gene TRBJ1-4; D might be TRBD1 (5 bases). Looked up from germline, CDR1 is MGHDK and CDR2 is SYGVNS. This CDR3 contains 13 residues. V was clipped by 4 bases and J by 4 bases, with 7 bases between them. CDR3 loop: CASSGQLNEKLFF. In DNA form, the CDR3 reads TGTGCCAGCAGTGGACAGCTTAATGAAAAACTGTTTTTT. Full variable domain (missing parts from reference TRBV25-1 and TRBJ1-4): EADIYQTPRYLVIGTGKKITLECSQTMGHDKMYWYQQDPGMELHLIHYSYGVNSTEKGDLSSESTVSRIRTEHFPLTLESARPSHTSQYLCASSGQLNEKLFFGSGTQLSVL.

This clone was recorded only once. The CDR3 sequence is CASSLSQGPNQPQHF. CDR3 coding DNA: TGTGCCAGCAGCTTAAGTCAGGGCCCCAATCAGCCCCAGCATTTT. The rearrangement links TRBV7-3 to TRBJ1-5, with a tentative D call TRBD1 (5 bases). Germline CDR1 and CDR2: SGHTA and FQGTGA. The CDR3 sequence is 15 residues long. The germline V and J ends were trimmed by 1 base and 3 bases, with 10 bases remaining between them. Together with reference TRBV7-3 and TRBJ1-5, the CDR3 gives the full variable domain: GAGVSQTPSNKVTEKGKYVELRCDPISGHTALYWYRQSLGQGPEFLIYFQGTGAADDSGLPNDRFFAVRPEGSVSTLKIQRTERGDSAVYLCASSLSQGPNQPQHFGDGTRLSIL.

This clone was detected only once. This chain joins TRBV19 and TRBJ2-2; D perhaps matches TRBD1 (5 bases). Germline V gene sequence: CDR1 LNHDA, CDR2 SQIVND (reference sequence). The CDR3 loop spans 12 amino acids. Trimming took 5 bases from V and 7 from J, leaving 8 bases between them. CDR3 protein: CASSPRGGELFF. In DNA, the CDR3 is TGTGCCAGTAGTCCAAGGGGCGGGGAGCTGTTTTTT.

The rearrangement links TRBV7-3 to TRBJ1-1, with a weak D call TRBD1 (6 bases). CDR1 SGHTA and CDR2 FQGTGA come from the germline V gene. The CDR3 sequence is 14 residues long. Trimming removed 2 bases from V and 5 bases from J, with 12 bases in between. The CDR3 region is CASSLAGAGTEAFF. The CDR3 bases are TGTGCCAGCAGCTTAGCGGGGGCAGGAACTGAAGCTTTCTTT.

This chain uses TRBV12-3 or TRBV12-4 with TRBJ2-4; D perhaps matches TRBD1 (5 bases). V dropped 6 bases and J dropped 7 bases, with 13 bases sitting between them. The CDR3 totals 13 residues. CDR3 nucleotides: TGTGCCAGCAGATTCAGGGTTTTGAACATTCAGTACTTC. It encodes CASRFRVLNIQYF.

Here the CDR3 reads CASSLRTGREEEHF. In DNA form, the CDR3 reads TGTGCCAGTAGCCTACGGACAGGGCGTGAGGAGGAGCATTTT. The gene calls are TRBV19 and TRBJ1-5, with 8 bases fitting TRBD1. The ends lost 6 bases at V and 14 bases at J; junction bases unmatched: 15. The CDR3 sequence is 14 residues long. CDR1 is LNHDA and CDR2 is SQIVND in the germline V gene (reference sequence).

V usage is TRBV10-3 and J usage is TRBJ2-5; 8 nucleotides agree with TRBD2. The CDR3 consists of 15 residues. Germline V gene lookup returns CDR1 ENHRY and CDR2 SYGVKD. The V and J ends lost 11 bases and 3 bases, in that order; junction bases with no gene match: 14. DNA of the CDR3: TGTGCCGCGGGGGGAGGACAGAGCTTAAAAGAGACCCAGTACTTC. This gives the protein CAAGGGQSLKETQYF.

V and J are TRBV27 and TRBJ1-1, with 9 bases aligning to TRBD1. After removal of 5 bases from V and 5 bases from J, the junction contained 6 bases not matched to a gene. The germline V gene encodes CDR1 MNHEY and CDR2 SMNVEV (reference sequence). This CDR3 has 14 residues. The CDR3 loop reads CASSTRDRGTEAFF. The CDR3 DNA sequence: TGTGCCAGCAGTACCCGAGACAGGGGGACTGAAGCTTTCTTT.

This clone was observed once. This chain links TRBV30 with TRBJ1-6; 7 bases match TRBD1. This CDR3 comprises 12 residues. The germline V gene has CDR1 GTSNPN and CDR2 SVGIG (reference sequence). The junction had 0 bases not matched to a gene; V was cut back by 3 bases and J by 7 bases. The CDR3 DNA is TGTGCCTGGAGACAGGGGAATTCACCCCTCCACTTT. This gives the protein CAWRQGNSPLHF. Drawing the rest from reference TRBV30 and TRBJ1-6, the complete variable domain is SQTIHQWPATLVQPVGSPLSLECTVEGTSNPNLYWYRQAAGRGLQLLFYSVGIGQISSEVPQNLSASRPQDRQFILSSKKLLLSDSGFYLCAWRQGNSPLHFGNGTRLTVT.

This clone was counted between two and nine times. The genes are TRBV18 and TRBJ1-5, with D possibly TRBD1 on 6 matching bases. The V and J ends lost 2 bases and 3 bases respectively, with 14 bases between them. Per germline, CDR1 KGHSH and CDR2 LQKENI. The CDR3 length is 16 residues. DNA of the CDR3: TGTGCCAGCTCACCATCGGACAGCTCGATCAATCAGCCCCAGCATTTT. Its translation is CASSPSDSSINQPQHF.

The chain combines TRBV11-2 with TRBJ2-7; 14 positions match TRBD2. The germline gives CDR1 SGHAT, CDR2 FQNNGV. This CDR3 spans 16 amino acids. J was trimmed by 6 bases and V by 6 bases; bases with no gene match: 10. The CDR3 DNA follows: TGTGCCAGCAGGTTACCCGGGACTAGCGGGAGCGGCGAGCAGTACTTC. Amino acids: CASRLPGTSGSGEQYF.

The chain recombines TRBV20-1 with TRBJ1-2; D is unresolved. CDR1 is DFQATT and CDR2 is SNEGSKA in the germline V gene (reference sequence). V shed 5 bases and J shed 8 bases, with 12 bases lying between them. The CDR3 loop spans 11 amino acids. The CDR3 loop reads CSAEFGRGYTF. The CDR3 DNA is TGCAGTGCTGAATTCGGGAGAGGCTACACCTTC.

There are a few counts of this clone. The gene calls are TRBV24-1 and TRBJ2-2; D is unclear. V shed 9 bases and J shed 1 base, with 11 bases lying between them. The CDR3 length is 14 residues. Germline-derived CDR1 and CDR2 are KGHDR and SFDVKD. CDR3 sequence (DNA): TGTGCCACCCGCGAGGCCATGAACACCGGGGAGCTGTTTTTT. This sequence encodes CATREAMNTGELFF.

The gene calls are TRBV5-1 and TRBJ1-5, with D uncertain. The CDR3 is 15 amino acids. Germline V gives CDR1 SGHRS, CDR2 YFSETQ. V dropped 7 bases and J dropped 3 bases, with 17 bases sitting between them. The CDR3 DNA reads TGCGCCAGCTTCCGGGAGAGGGCTGTCAATCAGCCCCAGCATTTT. It translates to CASFRERAVNQPQHF.

The J gene is TRBJ2-1, the V gene TRBV7-8; 13 nucleotides agree with TRBD2. V was clipped by 5 bases and J by 9 bases; unmatched bases: 7. Germline V gene lookup returns CDR1 SGHVS and CDR2 FQNEAQ. The CDR3 covers 15 residues. The CDR3 sequence is CASSQTSGRVAEQFF. Here the CDR3 DNA reads TGTGCCAGCAGCCAAACTAGCGGGAGGGTGGCTGAGCAGTTCTTC.

About this clone: A read error is possible here, since a much larger clone lies one base away. The chain joins TRBV24-1 to TRBJ2-5, with TRBD2 identical over 13 bases. Germline V gene data show CDR1 as KGHDR and CDR2 as SFDVKD. The length of the CDR3 is 17 residues. The CDR3 nucleotides are TGTGCCACCGGTGAGGGAACTAGCGGGAGGGCCGGGGAGACCCAGTACTTC. This codes for CATGEGTSGRAGETQYF.